The 28 T cell receptor beta chains listed next were all sequenced from one sample in a study of blood T cell repertoires in COVID-19. Using immunoSEQ multiplex PCR, the repertoire was profiled, and TCRdb retains in-frame clones only, with some absent. This sample yields around 270,000 clones, of which about 90% are seen a single time; 3% to 3.5% belongs to the top ten. The material sequenced was PBMCs or T cells enriched from blood (not recorded which). The origin of the receptors is a woman aged 35 to 49 who had been exposed to COVID-19.

The rearrangement uses TRBV7-2 and TRBJ2-6, with 9 bases lining up with TRBD1. CDR3 length: 19 residues. Germline values: CDR1 SGHTA, CDR2 FQGNSA. The ends lost 1 base at V and 4 bases at J; junction bases unmatched: 11. The CDR3 region has the DNA TGTGCCAGCAGCTTAGTTGGGACAGGGTCCGCTCTAGGGGCCAACGTCCTGACTTTC. This encodes CASSLVGTGSALGANVLTF.

The chain combines TRBV19 with TRBJ2-4, with D perhaps matching TRBD1 (6 bases). CDR1 is LNHDA, CDR2 SQIVND, per germline (reference sequence). Trimming removed 6 bases at V and 8 bases at J, with 11 bases between. This CDR3 is built from 12 residues. Here the CDR3 reads CASRQTGYIQYF. CDR3 in DNA: TGTGCCAGTAGACAAACAGGGTACATTCAGTACTTC. The whole variable domain, remainder taken from reference TRBV19 and TRBJ2-4, is DGGITQSPKYLFRKEGQNVTLSCEQNLNHDAMYWYRQDPGQGLRLIYYSQIVNDFQKGDIAEGYSVSREKKESFPLTVTSAQKNPTAFYLCASRQTGYIQYFGAGTRLSVL.

This clone was found once. This sequence joins TRBV2 and TRBJ1-1; D gene unclear. Deletions cut 10 bases from V and 0 bases from J, with 3 bases between. CDR1 and CDR2 (germline): SNHLY, FYNNEI. The CDR3 is 10 amino acids. CDR3 protein: CATMNTEAFF. The CDR3 DNA follows: TGTGCCACAATGAACACTGAAGCTTTCTTT.

This chain joins TRBV25-1 and TRBJ1-4, with D possibly matching TRBD1 (5 bases). This CDR3 spans 17 amino acids. Looked up from germline, CDR1 is MGHDK and CDR2 is SYGVNS. V gave up 2 bases and J gave up 0 bases, with 13 bases separating them. The CDR3 spells CASSETRADSTNEKLFF. As DNA, the CDR3 is TGTGCCAGCAGTGAAACCAGGGCTGATTCAACTAATGAAAAACTGTTTTTT.

The chain links TRBV29-1 to TRBJ1-4; 8 nucleotides agree with TRBD1. Germline trimming cut 8 bases from V and 3 bases from J; bases unmatched to any gene: 5. Germline loops: CDR1 SQVTM, CDR2 ANQGSEA. The CDR3 has 13 residues. For the CDR3, the DNA is TGCAGCACCCGGGACAGGCCTAATGAAAAACTGTTTTTT. Its translation: CSTRDRPNEKLFF.

J is TRBJ2-2 and V is TRBV18, with D unclear. V was trimmed by 4 bases and J by 7 bases, leaving 7 bases between them. From germline, CDR1 is KGHSH and CDR2 LQKENI. This CDR3 is 12 amino acids long. The CDR3 region is CASSQLRGELFF. CDR3 DNA sequence: TGTGCCAGCTCACAGCTTCGCGGGGAGCTGTTTTTT. The complete variable domain, with remaining parts taken from reference TRBV18 and TRBJ2-2, reads NAGVMQNPRHLVRRRGQEARLRCSPMKGHSHVYWYRQLPEEGLKFMVYLQKENIIDESGMPKERFSAEFPKEGPSILRIQQVVRGDSAAYFCASSQLRGELFFGEGSRLTVL.

The chain recombines TRBV10-3 with TRBJ1-1; maybe TRBD1 (5 bases). Germline lookup yields CDR1 ENHRY and CDR2 SYGVKD. Trimming shortened V by 8 bases and J by 1 base, and 17 bases separated the two germline ends. The CDR3 loop spans 15 amino acids. In DNA, the CDR3 is TGTGCCATCCGGTCCCGGGACGGGAGGAACACTGAAGCTTTCTTT. Translated, it gives CAIRSRDGRNTEAFF.

The chain combines TRBV30 with TRBJ2-5; 7 nucleotides align to TRBD2. V dropped 0 bases and J dropped 4; count of bases not matched to a gene: 8. Germline assignment: CDR1 GTSNPN and CDR2 SVGIG (reference sequence). This CDR3 region has 15 residues. DNA for the CDR3: TGTGCCTGGAGTGTATCTCGGCCGGGGGGAGAGACCCAGTACTTC. Protein product: CAWSVSRPGGETQYF.

This clone was counted once. The chain couples TRBV6-5 to TRBJ2-3, with TRBD2 identical over 10 bases. The CDR3 length is 16 residues. J gave up 5 bases and V 0 bases, and 5 bases lay outside the gene matches. The V gene's germline CDR1 is MNHEY and CDR2 SVGAGI. The CDR3 reads CASSYSSSGSIDTQYF. The CDR3 coding sequence is TGTGCCAGCAGTTACTCGTCTAGCGGGAGTATAGATACGCAGTATTTT.

The chain joins TRBV10-3 to TRBJ2-7, with TRBD1 identical over 9 bases. Germline V gene lookup returns CDR1 ENHRY and CDR2 SYGVKD. Trimming at V came to 9 bases and at J to 2 bases, leaving 8 bases not matched to a gene. The CDR3 runs to 14 residues. Here the CDR3 reads CAIKEGQGPYEQYF. The CDR3 DNA follows: TGTGCCATAAAGGAAGGACAGGGGCCCTACGAGCAGTACTTC.

The V and J genes are TRBV10-3 and TRBJ1-2, with 10 bases identical to TRBD1. The CDR3 loop spans 15 amino acids. V gave up 3 bases and J gave up 7 bases; unmatched junction bases: 8. The germline CDR1 and CDR2 sequences are ENHRY and SYGVKD. CDR3 region: CAISEGTGASGGYTF. CDR3 bases: TGTGCCATCAGTGAAGGGACAGGGGCTTCTGGTGGCTACACCTTC.

The chain is built from TRBV27 and TRBJ2-1; 9 positions agree with TRBD2. J was trimmed by 6 bases and V by 7 bases; bases with no gene match: 16. CDR3 size: 17 residues. Germline assignment: CDR1 MNHEY and CDR2 SMNVEV (reference sequence). The CDR3, as DNA: TGTGCCAGCACTCCTCCGGGACTAGCCCGTTTTAGCAATGAGCAGTTCTTC. Protein: CASTPPGLARFSNEQFF.

This clone showed up just a few times. The V gene is TRBV3-1 (or the pseudogene TRBV3-2), the J gene TRBJ2-5; the D gene is possibly TRBD1 (6 bases). This CDR3 comprises 16 residues. CDR1 is LGHDT, CDR2 YNNKEL, per germline (reference sequence). V lost 0 bases and J lost 3, with 14 bases in between. CDR3 sequence reads: CASSQDYRRGKETQYF. The CDR3 nucleotides read TGTGCCAGCAGCCAAGATTACCGCAGGGGCAAAGAGACCCAGTACTTC.

CDR3: CAWSPTQGVRNSPLHF. As DNA, the CDR3 is TGTGCCTGGAGTCCCACACAGGGTGTTAGGAATTCACCCCTCCACTTT. V is TRBV30 and J is TRBJ1-6; TRBD1 might be the D (6 bases). Per the germline V gene, CDR1 is GTSNPN and CDR2 is SVGIG (reference sequence). V shed 2 bases and J shed 7 bases, with 18 bases lying between them. The CDR3 is 16 amino acids.

This clone came up once. V usage is TRBV28 and J usage is TRBJ1-2; no reliable D call. CDR1 MDHEN and CDR2 SYDVKM come from the germline V gene. Deletions cut 0 bases from V and 4 bases from J, with 9 bases between. The CDR3 is 14 residues long. In nucleotides, the CDR3 is TGTGCCAGCAGTTTATGGTCTGGGCGCTATGGCTACACCTTC. This encodes CASSLWSGRYGYTF.

The CDR3 protein is CASSVGPGLRTTVEQFF. CDR3 nucleotides: TGTGCCAGCAGCGTAGGACCCGGGTTAAGGACTACCGTTGAGCAGTTCTTC. The J gene is TRBJ2-1, the V gene TRBV9, with TRBD2 as a possible D gene (6 bases). The V gene's germline CDR1 is SGDLS and CDR2 YYNGEE. V was shortened by 0 bases and J by 9 bases, with 22 bases between the two germline ends. The CDR3 is 17 residues long. The whole variable domain, filled in from reference TRBV9 and TRBJ2-1, reads DSGVTQTPKHLITATGQRVTLRCSPRSGDLSVYWYQQSLDQGLQFLIQYYNGEERAKGNILERFSAQQFPDLHSELNLSSLELGDSALYFCASSVGPGLRTTVEQFFGPGTRLTVL.

This clone came up a few times. The V gene is TRBV11-2, the J gene TRBJ1-2, with a tentative D call TRBD1 (5 bases). Germline CDR1 reads SGHAT; CDR2 reads FQNNGV. V dropped 3 bases and J dropped 8 bases, with 19 bases sitting between them. The CDR3 runs 15 residues. In DNA, the CDR3 is TGTGCCAGCAGCTTGGATTCTAGGGGCCTCGGAGGCTACACCTTC. This translates into CASSLDSRGLGGYTF.

CDR3 in amino acids: CASSPGTVYTF. The CDR3 bases are TGTGCCAGCAGTCCCGGGACAGTCTACACCTTC. The chain couples TRBV7-9 to TRBJ1-2, with 7 nucleotides matching TRBD1. This CDR3 spans 11 amino acids. Trimming cost V 6 bases and J 10 bases; bases outside gene matches: 5. Germline lookup yields CDR1 SEHNR and CDR2 FQNEAQ (reference sequence).

This chain links TRBV24-1 with TRBJ1-2, with TRBD1 as a possible D gene (5 bases). This CDR3 contains 13 residues. Germline loops: CDR1 KGHDR, CDR2 SFDVKD. V was trimmed by 4 bases and J by 7 bases, leaving 12 bases between them. The CDR3 protein is CATSEIQGSGYTF. CDR3 nucleotides: TGTGCCACCAGTGAGATTCAGGGCTCTGGCTACACCTTC.

This chain connects TRBV5-5 to TRBJ2-5; weak D call: TRBD2 (5 bases). V shed 5 bases and J shed 4 bases, with 9 bases lying between them. Germline-derived CDR1 and CDR2 are SGHKS and YYEKEE (reference sequence). The CDR3 sequence is 12 residues long. The CDR3: CASSFGVETQYF. Here the CDR3 DNA reads TGTGCCAGCAGTTTCGGGGTAGAGACCCAGTACTTC. Combining the CDR3 with reference TRBV5-5 and TRBJ2-5 gives the whole variable domain DAGVTQSPTHLIKTRGQQVTLRCSPISGHKSVSWYQQVLGQGPQFIFQYYEKEERGRGNFPDRFSARQFPNYSSELNVNALLLGDSALYLCASSFGVETQYFGPGTRLLVL.

V is TRBV9 and J is TRBJ2-3, with 9 bases fitting TRBD2. V trimming: 3 bases; J trimming: 3 bases; junction bases outside the gene matches: 5. This CDR3 is built from 15 residues. Germline V CDR1 and CDR2: SGDLS, YYNGEE. This CDR3 reads CASSETSGKTDTQYF. CDR3 bases: TGTGCCAGCAGCGAGACTAGCGGAAAAACAGATACGCAGTATTTT.

The V gene is TRBV7-8, the J gene TRBJ2-5, with 7 bases identical to TRBD1. The germline CDR1 and CDR2 sequences are SGHVS and FQNEAQ. This CDR3 spans 16 amino acids. Unmatched junction bases numbered 8, after V lost 0 bases and J lost 4 bases. The CDR3 sequence: CASSLAPGRQGETQYF. In DNA, the CDR3 is TGTGCCAGCAGCTTAGCGCCGGGAAGACAGGGAGAGACCCAGTACTTC.

The chain has TRBV6-6 and TRBJ2-1, with 7 nucleotides matching TRBD1. V trimming: 6 bases; J trimming: 0 bases; junction bases outside the gene matches: 5. The CDR3 consists of 15 residues. From germline, CDR1 is MNHNY and CDR2 SVGAGI (reference sequence). The CDR3 region is CASRIQGSSYNEQFF. Written as DNA, the CDR3 is TGTGCCAGCAGAATACAGGGGAGCTCCTACAATGAGCAGTTCTTC.

The chain recombines TRBV3-1 (or the pseudogene TRBV3-2) with TRBJ2-7; D possibly corresponds to TRBD1 (6 bases). The CDR3 runs 16 residues. Between the trimmed V and J ends, which lost 4 bases and 3 bases, there was a span of 19 bases. CDR1 LGHDT and CDR2 YNNKEL come from the germline V gene (reference sequence). The CDR3 region has the DNA TGTGCCAGCAGCCTTCAGGAAGGGGGAGCAGACTACGAGCAGTACGTC. As protein: CASSLQEGGADYEQYV.

The table lists this clone with a few counts. This sequence joins TRBV20-1 and TRBJ1-1; D unclear. There are 11 residues in the CDR3. The V and J ends lost 6 bases and 4 bases respectively, with 9 bases between them. In germline, CDR1 is DFQATT, CDR2 SNEGSKA (reference sequence). This CDR3 is CSANPVTEAFF. Written as DNA, the CDR3 is TGCAGTGCCAACCCAGTCACTGAAGCTTTCTTT.

V gene TRBV4-3 combines with J gene TRBJ2-7, with D tentatively TRBD1 (6 bases). Trimming shortened V by 0 bases and J by 3 bases, and 12 bases separated the two germline ends. This CDR3 comprises 15 residues. Germline V gene sequence: CDR1 LGHNA, CDR2 YSLEER. The chain's CDR3 is CASSQETGPDYEQYF. The CDR3 DNA reads TGCGCCAGCAGCCAAGAGACAGGTCCTGACTACGAGCAGTACTTC.

V is TRBV18 and J is TRBJ1-2; D is perhaps TRBD1 (5 bases). V dropped 2 bases and J dropped 2 bases, with 9 bases sitting between them. The germline V gene encodes CDR1 KGHSH and CDR2 LQKENI. This CDR3 contains 14 residues. Here the CDR3 reads CASSPKSGNYGYTF. CDR3 in DNA: TGTGCCAGCTCACCAAAGTCAGGGAACTATGGCTACACCTTC.

This sequence joins TRBV11-3 and TRBJ1-2, with D perhaps matching TRBD1 (5 bases). CDR1 is SGHNT and CDR2 is YENEEA in the germline V gene. V was trimmed by 2 bases and J by 4 bases, leaving 11 bases between them. The CDR3 is made up of 14 amino acids. The CDR3 nucleotides are TGTGCCAGCAGCTTAAGTCGGCAGGGCTATGGCTACACCTTC. Residues: CASSLSRQGYGYTF.